Listed here are 18 T cell receptor beta chains from one sample, sequenced in a study of T cell repertoires in cytomegalovirus infection. One entry per CDR3 protein results from TCRdb running MiXCR on the reads. The sample contains approximately 190,000 distinct CDR3 sequences, under 30% of which appear only once. The sequenced sample was PBMCs. Receptors originate from a human donor in good health (CMV status not recorded). Some clones in this sample may be carry-over from other donors' samples.

J is TRBJ2-2 and V is TRBV23-1; D is unclear. TRBV23-1 is an open reading frame whose function is uncertain. The CDR3 spans 13 residues. The V and J ends lost 7 bases and 6 bases respectively, with 12 bases between them. CDR3 DNA: TGCGCCAGCACGTCCACATCCCCCGGGGAGCTGTTTTTT. Translating gives CASTSTSPGELFF.

In its sample, this clonotype was seen a few times. This chain joins TRBV7-2 and TRBJ1-5; 12 bases agree with TRBD1. Germline V lookup: CDR1 SGHTA, CDR2 FQGNSA. Trimming removed 3 bases from V and 8 bases from J; junction bases left unmatched: 8. CDR3 size: 16 residues. In DNA, the CDR3 is TGTGCCAGCAGCTTTTCCGGGACAGGGGGCAACAAGCCCCAGCATTTT. Amino acids: CASSFSGTGGNKPQHF.

This clonotype was picked up a small number of times. The J gene is TRBJ1-2, the V gene TRBV5-4; D remains ambiguous. V lost 1 base, J lost 5 bases, and 18 bases lay in between. Germline V gives CDR1 SGHNT, CDR2 YYREEE (reference sequence). CDR3 length equals 16 residues. CDR3 DNA: TGTGCCAGCAGCTTGAACGTCCGGCAACCTCAGTATGGCTACACCTTC. It translates to CASSLNVRQPQYGYTF.

Only a few counts were recorded for this clonotype. This chain uses TRBV7-3 with TRBJ2-3; no definite D call. Trimming removed 0 bases from V and 0 bases from J, with 7 bases in between. Germline V gene sequence: CDR1 SGHTA, CDR2 FQGTGA. The CDR3 runs 15 residues. CDR3 DNA sequence: TGTGCCAGCAGCTTAACCGGGTCTAGCACAGATACGCAGTATTTT. Protein product: CASSLTGSSTDTQYF. Supplemented by reference TRBV7-3 and TRBJ2-3, the full variable domain reads GAGVSQTPSNKVTEKGKYVELRCDPISGHTALYWYRQSLGQGPEFLIYFQGTGAADDSGLPNDRFFAVRPEGSVSTLKIQRTERGDSAVYLCASSLTGSSTDTQYFGPGTRLTVL.

The chain couples TRBV4-1 to TRBJ1-6; no clear D. The germline gives CDR1 MGHRA, CDR2 YSYEKL. The CDR3 length is 13 residues. V was pared by 0 bases and J by 12 bases, with 9 bases between. The CDR3 DNA is TGCGCCAGCAGCCAAGATCATGGCAGACCCCTCCACTTT. Translating gives CASSQDHGRPLHF.

This clonotype appeared a single time. This chain connects TRBV5-1 to TRBJ2-5; 10 bases map to TRBD2. Trimming cost V 4 bases and J 0 bases; bases outside gene matches: 6. Germline V lookup: CDR1 SGHRS, CDR2 YFSETQ. The CDR3 extends over 16 amino acids. The DNA of the CDR3 is TGCGCCAGCAGCGATGGGACTAGCGTGTACCAAGAGACCCAGTACTTC. Amino acid sequence: CASSDGTSVYQETQYF.

This clonotype was counted at least ten times. The genes are TRBV28 and TRBJ2-7; the D gene is possibly TRBD2 (6 bases). Trimming took off 3 bases at V and 0 bases at J, with 18 bases between the two ends. The CDR3 contains 17 residues. Germline CDR1 is MDHEN and CDR2 is SYDVKM. The CDR3 loop is CASSFQGPGEFSYEQYF. The CDR3 DNA follows: TGTGCCAGCAGTTTTCAAGGCCCGGGGGAGTTCTCCTACGAGCAGTACTTC.

This clonotype was picked up a small number of times. The chain joins TRBV29-1 to TRBJ1-2, with a tentative D call TRBD1 (6 bases). The CDR3 is 12 amino acids. Trimming took off 6 bases at V and 6 bases at J, with 14 bases between the two ends. Germline values: CDR1 SQVTM, CDR2 ANQGSEA. The CDR3 sequence is CSVATGSDGYTF. DNA of the CDR3: TGCAGCGTCGCGACAGGCTCGGATGGCTACACCTTC.

This sequence joins TRBV2 and TRBJ2-7, with 13 positions matching TRBD2. The germline V gene encodes CDR1 SNHLY and CDR2 FYNNEI. V was clipped by 2 bases and J by 4 bases; unmatched bases: 8. The CDR3 loop spans 17 amino acids. This CDR3 reads CASSETTSGGLGYEQYF. The CDR3 region has the DNA TGTGCCAGCAGTGAAACGACTAGCGGGGGGCTAGGATACGAGCAGTACTTC.

This clonotype was observed a single time. The chain is built from TRBV7-3 and TRBJ2-1; possible D gene TRBD2, 5 bases. The CDR3 covers 17 residues. V shed 5 bases and J shed 1 base, with 18 bases lying between them. Germline CDR1 reads SGHTA; CDR2 reads FQGTGA. The DNA for the CDR3 is TGTGCCAGCAGCCCAAATATCCCCGGGGTGTCCTACAATGAGCAGTTCTTC. This codes for CASSPNIPGVSYNEQFF. Supplemented by reference TRBV7-3 and TRBJ2-1, the full variable domain reads GAGVSQTPSNKVTEKGKYVELRCDPISGHTALYWYRQSLGQGPEFLIYFQGTGAADDSGLPNDRFFAVRPEGSVSTLKIQRTERGDSAVYLCASSPNIPGVSYNEQFFGPGTRLTVL.

The chain links TRBV5-1 to TRBJ1-1; unclear D gene. The CDR3 extends over 14 amino acids. From germline, CDR1 is SGHRS and CDR2 YFSETQ. Trimming pared 0 bases from V and 10 bases from J, leaving 16 bases between. The CDR3 bases are TGCGCCAGCAGCTTGGGACAAGACGCGGACGGAGCTTTCTTT. Protein product: CASSLGQDADGAFF.

The chain carries TRBV15 and TRBJ1-5; 9 bases align to TRBD1. The junction had 3 bases not matched to a gene; V was cut back by 0 bases and J by 9 bases. The CDR3 loop spans 14 amino acids. Per germline, CDR1 LNHNV and CDR2 YYDKDF (reference sequence). The CDR3, as DNA: TGTGCCACCAGCAGAGATAAGACAGGGGGGCCCCAGCATTTT. As protein: CATSRDKTGGPQHF.

The chain carries TRBV7-2 and TRBJ2-1; 13 nucleotides line up with TRBD2. The CDR3 consists of 14 residues. V lost 5 bases, J lost 12 bases, and 7 bases stayed unmatched. The V gene's germline CDR1 is SGHTA and CDR2 FQGNSA. The CDR3 is CASSPTSGGRRQFF. The CDR3 DNA follows: TGTGCCAGCAGCCCGACTAGCGGGGGGCGGCGGCAGTTCTTC.

The chain links TRBV19 to TRBJ1-2; 9 nucleotides match TRBD1. CDR3 length equals 15 residues. Trimming removed 8 bases from V and 7 bases from J; junction bases left unmatched: 14. Germline CDR1 reads LNHDA; CDR2 reads SQIVND (reference sequence). This chain's CDR3 is CASQTPTGGLIGYTF. The CDR3, as DNA: TGTGCCAGTCAAACTCCCACAGGGGGCTTGATTGGCTACACCTTC.

This clonotype has a handful of counts. V and J are TRBV7-2 and TRBJ1-4; D remains unclear. V was shortened by 3 bases and J by 4 bases, with 12 bases between the two germline ends. This CDR3 is 15 amino acids long. Germline CDR1 reads SGHTA; CDR2 reads FQGNSA. The CDR3 nucleotides read TGTGCCAGCAGCTTGGGCAGGTTATATAATGAAAAACTGTTTTTT. Its protein product is CASSLGRLYNEKLFF. The full variable domain, with the rest looked up from reference TRBV7-2 and TRBJ1-4, is GAGVSQSPSNKVTEKGKDVELRCDPISGHTALYWYRQSLGQGLEFLIYFQGNSAPDKSGLPSDRFSAERTGGSVSTLTIQRTQQEDSAVYLCASSLGRLYNEKLFFGSGTQLSVL.

This clonotype was observed a handful of times. V is TRBV2 and J is TRBJ1-2; D unresolved. The CDR3 spans 13 residues. Trimming cost V 0 bases and J 6 bases, with 8 bases left between them. Per the germline V gene, CDR1 is SNHLY and CDR2 is FYNNEI. Here the CDR3 DNA reads TGTGCCAGCAGTGAAGCATGGAGGAATGGCTACACCTTC. Protein: CASSEAWRNGYTF.

There are a few counts of this clonotype. The rearrangement uses TRBV6-5 and TRBJ1-6; 7 positions match TRBD1. With V trimmed by 11 bases and J by 5 bases, 6 bases remained unmatched. The length of the CDR3 is 13 residues. The germline gives CDR1 MNHEY, CDR2 SVGAGI. CDR3 amino acids: CAVRGTDNSPLHF. Written as DNA, the CDR3 is TGTGCCGTCAGGGGGACAGATAATTCACCCCTCCACTTT.

This clonotype was recorded a few times. V usage is TRBV12-3 or TRBV12-4 and J usage is TRBJ1-2; no clear D. The V end was cut by 3 bases, the J end by 2 bases, with 10 bases between. The CDR3 sequence is 14 residues long. The CDR3 loop is CASSFSEGNYGYTF. As DNA, the CDR3 is TGTGCCAGCAGTTTTTCAGAAGGGAACTATGGCTACACCTTC.